A single sample gave rise to the 29 T cell receptor beta chains below, sequenced in a study of blood T cell repertoires in COVID-19. Using immunoSEQ multiplex PCR, the repertoire was profiled, and TCRdb retains in-frame clones only, with some absent. The table records over 55,000 clones, approximately 77% of them present only once. Material for sequencing was peripheral blood. These TCRs come from a human donor in a cohort sampled during active COVID-19.

The V and J genes are TRBV20-1 and TRBJ1-6; 9 positions agree with TRBD1. Germline CDR1 DFQATT, CDR2 SNEGSKA (reference sequence). This CDR3 contains 16 residues. Trimming at V came to 3 bases and at J to 10 bases, leaving 13 bases not matched to a gene. The CDR3 coding sequence is TGCAGTGCTAGTCTTCCCAACAGGGGGCAGGGATCACCCCTCCACTTT. Encoded protein: CSASLPNRGQGSPLHF.

This clone turned up a few times. The V gene is TRBV5-6, the J gene TRBJ1-2; tentative D call: TRBD1 (6 bases). Germline CDR1 and CDR2: SGHDT and YYEEEE. The CDR3 loop spans 14 amino acids. Trimming left V 4 bases short and J 7 bases short, with 17 bases between. CDR3 sequence (DNA): TGTGCCAGCAGCCCATCCGGGACAACGGGTGGCTACACCTTC. Translation gives CASSPSGTTGGYTF. The complete variable domain, with remaining parts taken from reference TRBV5-6 and TRBJ1-2, reads DAGVTQSPTHLIKTRGQQVTLRCSPKSGHDTVSWYQQALGQGPQFIFQYYEEEERQRGNFPDRFSGHQFPNYSSELNVNALLLGDSALYLCASSPSGTTGGYTFGSGTRLTVV.

The rearrangement uses TRBV3-1 (or the pseudogene TRBV3-2) and TRBJ1-2, with D possibly being TRBD1 (6 bases). Germline CDR1 and CDR2: LGHDT and YNNKEL (reference sequence). The CDR3 has 15 residues. The V end was cut by 4 bases, the J end by 0 bases, with 12 bases between. CDR3 in DNA: TGTGCCAGCAGCCCTTGGGACAAGTCTAACTATGGCTACACCTTC. Amino acid sequence: CASSPWDKSNYGYTF.

This chain uses TRBV15 with TRBJ2-7; a possible D gene is TRBD2 (6 bases). From germline, CDR1 is LNHNV and CDR2 YYDKDF (reference sequence). CDR3 length: 15 residues. Trimming took 0 bases from V and 6 from J, leaving 15 bases between them. The CDR3 DNA reads TGTGCCACCAGCAGAGATCGCCGACCGGAGGGCGAGCAGTACTTC. Its translation is CATSRDRRPEGEQYF.

The chain joins TRBV19 to TRBJ2-1; D perhaps matches TRBD2 (5 bases). The V and J ends lost 5 bases and 8 bases respectively, with 13 bases between them. Per the germline V gene, CDR1 is LNHDA and CDR2 is SQIVND (reference sequence). The CDR3 covers 13 residues. The CDR3 DNA is TGTGCCAGTAGTCTTACTAGGGTCGATGAGCAGTTCTTC. Residues: CASSLTRVDEQFF.

V and J are TRBV19 and TRBJ2-2, with 9 bases matching TRBD1. There are 14 residues in the CDR3. Per the germline V gene, CDR1 is LNHDA and CDR2 is SQIVND (reference sequence). The J segment lost 5 bases and the V segment lost 6 bases, leaving 4 bases of the junction unmatched. The DNA for the CDR3 is TGTGCCAGTAGCCCGGACAGGGGAACCGGGGAGCTGTTTTTT. Translation: CASSPDRGTGELFF.

J is TRBJ1-2 and V is TRBV7-8; D might be TRBD1 (5 bases). The CDR3 totals 13 residues. The germline V gene has CDR1 SGHVS and CDR2 FQNEAQ. Trimming removed 5 bases from V and 2 bases from J, with 9 bases in between. CDR3 nucleotide sequence: TGTGCCAGCAGCACCAGACAGAACTATGGCTACACCTTC. Amino acid sequence: CASSTRQNYGYTF.

This clone has more than one count but fewer than ten. This rearrangement joins TRBV10-3 to TRBJ2-5; D perhaps matches TRBD2 (7 bases). The CDR3 loop spans 15 amino acids. Germline-derived CDR1 and CDR2 are ENHRY and SYGVKD. Trimming removed 0 bases from V and 1 base from J, with 9 bases in between. DNA of the CDR3: TGTGCCATCAGTGAGTCGGCGGGGGCCCAAGAGACCCAGTACTTC. This translates into CAISESAGAQETQYF.

V and J are TRBV5-1 and TRBJ2-3, with a possible D match to TRBD2 (5 bases). Per the germline V gene, CDR1 is SGHRS and CDR2 is YFSETQ. Trimming removed 3 bases at V and 4 bases at J, with 15 bases between. This CDR3 contains 15 residues. In DNA, the CDR3 is TGCGCCAGCAGCTCGGACGGGGAGAATTCAGATACGCAGTATTTT. This translates into CASSSDGENSDTQYF. The full variable domain, completed using reference TRBV5-1 and TRBJ2-3, is KAGVTQTPRYLIKTRGQQVTLSCSPISGHRSVSWYQQTPGQGLQFLFEYFSETQRNKGNFPGRFSGRQFSNSRSEMNVSTLELGDSALYLCASSSDGENSDTQYFGPGTRLTVL.

The V and J genes are TRBV9 and TRBJ2-5; 7 nucleotides agree with TRBD1. V trimming: 4 bases; J trimming: 4 bases; junction bases outside the gene matches: 7. The CDR3 covers 14 residues. Germline V gives CDR1 SGDLS, CDR2 YYNGEE. The CDR3 region is CASSLSTGVETQYF. The CDR3 nucleotides are TGTGCCAGCAGCCTCTCAACAGGGGTAGAGACCCAGTACTTC.

In its sample, this clone was seen once. The rearrangement links TRBV28 to TRBJ1-4, with 7 bases matching TRBD1. This CDR3 is 15 amino acids long. Germline trimming cut 5 bases from V and 6 bases from J; bases unmatched to any gene: 9. CDR1 is MDHEN, CDR2 SYDVKM, per germline. CDR3 sequence reads: CASSLSGTAYEKLFF. CDR3 DNA: TGTGCCAGCAGTCTCTCCGGGACAGCTTATGAAAAACTGTTTTTT.

This rearrangement joins TRBV5-1 to TRBJ2-1, with TRBD2 identical over 12 bases. The CDR3 length is 17 residues. Germline-derived CDR1 and CDR2 are SGHRS and YFSETQ. Germline trimming cut 3 bases from V and 0 bases from J; bases unmatched to any gene: 4. The CDR3 nucleotides read TGCGCCAGCAGCTCCCTAGCGGGAGGGTCCTCCTACAATGAGCAGTTCTTC. Encoded protein: CASSSLAGGSSYNEQFF.

CDR3 DNA sequence: TGTGCCAGCAGCCCGTATCGACAGGGGCCTCGTGATACGCAGTATTTT. Translating gives CASSPYRQGPRDTQYF. The genes are TRBV11-1 and TRBJ2-3; 8 bases fit TRBD1. Germline-derived CDR1 and CDR2 are SGHAT and FQDESV (reference sequence). Germline trimming cut 5 bases from V and 6 bases from J; bases unmatched to any gene: 13. This CDR3 spans 16 amino acids.

The J gene is TRBJ1-1, the V gene TRBV6-5; TRBD1 might be the D (5 bases). V lost 6 bases to trimming and J lost 1 base, with 12 bases between them. There are 14 residues in the CDR3. CDR1 and CDR2 (germline): MNHEY, SVGAGI. CDR3 sequence (DNA): TGTGCCAGCAGACACCAGGGCCAGAACACTGAAGCTTTCTTT. As protein: CASRHQGQNTEAFF.

The V call is TRBV5-1, the J call TRBJ2-5; the D gene is possibly TRBD1 (5 bases). The V and J ends lost 4 bases and 5 bases respectively, with 15 bases between them. The CDR3 has 14 residues. Germline CDR1 reads SGHRS; CDR2 reads YFSETQ. CDR3 loop: CASSPQGLSETQYF. The DNA for the CDR3 is TGCGCCAGCAGCCCGCAGGGTCTTTCTGAGACCCAGTACTTC. Drawing the rest from reference TRBV5-1 and TRBJ2-5, the complete variable domain is KAGVTQTPRYLIKTRGQQVTLSCSPISGHRSVSWYQQTPGQGLQFLFEYFSETQRNKGNFPGRFSGRQFSNSRSEMNVSTLELGDSALYLCASSPQGLSETQYFGPGTRLLVL.

The chain couples TRBV19 to TRBJ2-7, with D perhaps matching TRBD2 (6 bases). V was pared by 4 bases and J by 6 bases, with 16 bases between. Germline V gene sequence: CDR1 LNHDA, CDR2 SQIVND (reference sequence). This CDR3 comprises 14 residues. The CDR3 coding sequence is TGTGCCAGTAGTACAGGACTAATTGCGGGCGAGCAGTACTTC. This sequence encodes CASSTGLIAGEQYF.

The CDR3 region is CASSHQRGEQYF. Written as DNA, the CDR3 is TGTGCCAGCAGCCACCAGCGCGGCGAGCAGTACTTC. The genes are TRBV7-9 and TRBJ2-7; D not resolved. The germline CDR1 and CDR2 sequences are SEHNR and FQNEAQ (reference sequence). Trimming removed 5 bases from V and 6 bases from J, with 11 bases in between. The CDR3 has 12 amino acids.

J is TRBJ2-7 and V is TRBV4-1; D uncertain. The V gene's germline CDR1 is MGHRA and CDR2 YSYEKL. Trimming removed 1 base from V and 3 bases from J, with 10 bases in between. The CDR3 spans 14 residues. The CDR3 protein is CASSQAPRNYEQYF. The DNA of the CDR3 is TGCGCCAGCAGCCAAGCCCCCAGAAACTACGAGCAGTACTTC.

The chain uses TRBV18 and TRBJ2-2; 10 positions match TRBD1. V lost 0 bases, J lost 6 bases, and 4 bases stayed unmatched. CDR1 is KGHSH, CDR2 LQKENI, per germline. The CDR3 consists of 16 residues. The CDR3 region has the DNA TGTGCCAGCTCACCACCCATAGGGACAGGGGCCGGGGAGCTGTTTTTT. Amino acid sequence: CASSPPIGTGAGELFF.

The V call is TRBV30, the J call TRBJ1-2; tentatively, D is TRBD1 (6 bases). CDR1 is GTSNPN and CDR2 is SVGIG in the germline V gene (reference sequence). The CDR3 runs 11 residues. V was shortened by 8 bases and J by 5 bases, with 12 bases between the two germline ends. The CDR3 region is CAGTQGYGYTF. DNA for the CDR3: TGTGCCGGAACCCAGGGGTATGGCTACACCTTC.

The rearrangement links TRBV2 to TRBJ2-2; 10 bases match TRBD1. CDR1 and CDR2 (germline): SNHLY, FYNNEI. Trimming at V came to 7 bases and at J to 7 bases, leaving 9 bases not matched to a gene. The CDR3 loop spans 15 amino acids. DNA of the CDR3: TGTGCCAGCAAAGGGGGACAGGGGACGGTCGGGGAGCTGTTTTTT. Translation: CASKGGQGTVGELFF.

This clone has more than one count but fewer than ten. This sequence joins TRBV6-5 and TRBJ2-1; TRBD1 might be the D (5 bases). V lost 10 bases to trimming and J lost 2 bases, with 12 bases between them. Germline V CDR1 and CDR2: MNHEY, SVGAGI. The CDR3 runs 13 residues. CDR3 coding DNA: TGTGCCACCCAGGTAGGGGCCTACAATGAGCAGTTCTTC. Translation: CATQVGAYNEQFF.

The chain employs TRBV6-5 and TRBJ2-1, with TRBD2 identical over 9 bases. The germline CDR1 and CDR2 sequences are MNHEY and SVGAGI. The CDR3 covers 15 residues. The V gene end was trimmed by 8 bases and the J gene end by 9 bases; junction bases not matched to a gene: 14. CDR3 DNA: TGTGCCAGCTGTAGGGTGGCTAGCGGGACCCTTGAGCAGTTCTTC. Its protein is CASCRVASGTLEQFF.

The gene calls are TRBV9 and TRBJ1-6; D unclear. Germline lookup yields CDR1 SGDLS and CDR2 YYNGEE. Between the trimmed V and J ends, which lost 2 bases and 7 bases, there was a span of 10 bases. The CDR3 is 14 residues long. CDR3 DNA: TGTGCCAGCAGCGTTGTCGGAGAAAATTCACCCCTCCACTTT. Protein sequence: CASSVVGENSPLHF.

The chain's CDR3 is CASSSSRDEQYF. CDR3 DNA: TGTGCCAGCTCGTCCTCCCGGGACGAGCAGTACTTC. The gene calls are TRBV18 and TRBJ2-7; D call uncertain. In germline, CDR1 is KGHSH, CDR2 LQKENI. The CDR3 covers 12 residues. Deletions cut 6 bases from V and 5 bases from J, with 11 bases between.

This chain uses TRBV5-4 with TRBJ2-1; 12 nucleotides agree with TRBD2. Per the germline V gene, CDR1 is SGHNT and CDR2 is YYREEE (reference sequence). Unmatched junction bases numbered 9, after V lost 0 bases and J lost 8 bases. The CDR3 has 17 residues. For the CDR3, the DNA is TGTGCCAGCAGCTTGGTACTAGCGGGGGGACTGGGAGATGAGCAGTTCTTC. It codes for CASSLVLAGGLGDEQFF.

The chain carries TRBV5-6 and TRBJ2-6; TRBD1 matches at 7 bases. CDR1 is SGHDT and CDR2 is YYEEEE in the germline V gene. With V trimmed by 0 bases and J by 4 bases, 7 bases remained unmatched. This CDR3 is built from 17 residues. The CDR3 DNA sequence: TGTGCCAGCAGCTTGGAACAGGGGATGGGAGGGGCCAACGTCCTGACTTTC. It yields the protein CASSLEQGMGGANVLTF.

J is TRBJ1-4 and V is TRBV15; D unclear. Looked up from germline, CDR1 is LNHNV and CDR2 is YYDKDF (reference sequence). The V gene lost 3 bases and the J gene lost 0 bases, with 11 bases spanning the gap. The CDR3 sequence is 16 residues long. For the CDR3, the DNA is TGTGCCACCAGCAGTGCGGAAGTCGCAACTAATGAAAAACTGTTTTTT. Translating gives CATSSAEVATNEKLFF. The full variable domain, its missing parts supplied by reference TRBV15 and TRBJ1-4, is DAMVIQNPRYQVTQFGKPVTLSCSQTLNHNVMYWYQQKSSQAPKLLFHYYDKDFNNEADTPDNFQSRRPNTSFCFLDIRSPGLGDTAMYLCATSSAEVATNEKLFFGSGTQLSVL.

This clone was seen many times. This chain uses TRBV25-1 with TRBJ1-2; no definite D call. The CDR3 runs to 12 residues. Germline CDR1 and CDR2: MGHDK and SYGVNS. The V end was cut by 6 bases, the J end by 6 bases, with 11 bases between. CDR3 nucleotide sequence: TGTGCCAGCAGGGTTGGCGGGAATGGCTACACCTTC. Translation gives CASRVGGNGYTF.